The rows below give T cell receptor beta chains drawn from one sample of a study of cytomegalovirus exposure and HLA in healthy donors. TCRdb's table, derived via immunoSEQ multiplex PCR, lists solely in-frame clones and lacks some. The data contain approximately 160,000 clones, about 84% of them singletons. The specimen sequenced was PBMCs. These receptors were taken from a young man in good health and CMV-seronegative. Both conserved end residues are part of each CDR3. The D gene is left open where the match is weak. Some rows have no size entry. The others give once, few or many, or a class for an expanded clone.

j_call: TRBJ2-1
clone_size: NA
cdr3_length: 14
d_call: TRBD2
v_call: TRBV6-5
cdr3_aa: CASSYGTSGNEQFF
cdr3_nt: TGTGCCAGCAGTTACGGGACTAGCGGGAATGAGCAGTTCTTC

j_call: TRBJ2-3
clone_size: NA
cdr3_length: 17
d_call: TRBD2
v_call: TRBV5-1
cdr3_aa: CASSTSSSGLATDTQYF
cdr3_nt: TGCGCCAGCAGCACGAGTTCCTCGGGACTAGCCACAGATACGCAGTATTTT

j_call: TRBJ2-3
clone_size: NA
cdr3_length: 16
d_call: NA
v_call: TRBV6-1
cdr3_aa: CASSELKIKITDTQYF
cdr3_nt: TGTGCCAGCAGCGAACTAAAAATCAAGATAACAGATACGCAGTATTTT

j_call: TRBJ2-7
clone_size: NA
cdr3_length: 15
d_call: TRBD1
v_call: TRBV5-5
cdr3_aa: CASSGSMTGAYEQYF
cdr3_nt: TGTGCCAGCAGCGGGTCCATGACAGGGGCCTACGAGCAGTACTTC

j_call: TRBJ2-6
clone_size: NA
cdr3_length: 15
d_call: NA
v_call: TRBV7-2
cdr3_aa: CASSLNRVGANVLTF
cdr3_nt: TGTGCCAGCAGCTTAAACAGGGTTGGGGCCAACGTCCTGACTTTC

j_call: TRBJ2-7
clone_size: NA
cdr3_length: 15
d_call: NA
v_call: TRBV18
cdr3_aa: CASSPSTGFLYEQYF
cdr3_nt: TGTGCCAGCTCACCGTCCACAGGGTTTTTGTACGAGCAGTACTTC

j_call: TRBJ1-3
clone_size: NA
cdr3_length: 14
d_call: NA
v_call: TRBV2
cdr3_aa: CASRPQGTGNTIYF
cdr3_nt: TGTGCCAGCAGACCCCAGGGTACTGGAAACACCATATATTTT

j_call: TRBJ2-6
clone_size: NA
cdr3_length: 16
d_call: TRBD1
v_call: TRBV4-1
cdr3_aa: CASSQRQGAGANVLTF
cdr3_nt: TGCGCCAGCAGCCAACGACAGGGGGCTGGGGCCAACGTCCTGACTTTC

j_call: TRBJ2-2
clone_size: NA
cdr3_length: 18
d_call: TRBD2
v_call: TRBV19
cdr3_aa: CASSSGTSGPGGTGELFF
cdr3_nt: TGTGCCAGTAGTTCCGGGACTAGCGGCCCGGGGGGCACCGGGGAGCTGTTTTTT

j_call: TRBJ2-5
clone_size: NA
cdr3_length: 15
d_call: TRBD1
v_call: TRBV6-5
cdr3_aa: CASSYDPQGAKTQYF
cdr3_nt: TGTGCCAGCAGTTACGACCCGCAGGGGGCGAAGACCCAGTACTTC

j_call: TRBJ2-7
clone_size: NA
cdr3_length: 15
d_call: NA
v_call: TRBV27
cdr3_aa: CASSLFKDRAYEQYF
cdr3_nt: TGTGCCAGCAGTTTATTCAAGGACAGAGCCTACGAGCAGTACTTC

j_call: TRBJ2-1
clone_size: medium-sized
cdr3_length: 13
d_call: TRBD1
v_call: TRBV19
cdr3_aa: CASSIPGTGEQFF
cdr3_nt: TGTGCCAGTAGTATCCCCGGGACAGGGGAGCAGTTCTTC

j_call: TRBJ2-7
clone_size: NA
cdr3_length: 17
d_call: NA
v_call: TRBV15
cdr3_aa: CATSRDRRDIPEVEQYF
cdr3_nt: TGTGCCACCAGCAGAGACCGGCGGGATATCCCCGAGGTGGAGCAGTACTTC

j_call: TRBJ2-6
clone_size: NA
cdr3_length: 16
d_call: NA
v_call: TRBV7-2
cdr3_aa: CASSLRTLSGANVLTF
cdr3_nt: TGTGCCAGCAGCTTACGGACTCTCTCTGGGGCCAACGTCCTGACTTTC

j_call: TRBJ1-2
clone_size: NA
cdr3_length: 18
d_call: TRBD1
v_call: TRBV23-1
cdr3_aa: CASSHSGDRGSANYGYTF
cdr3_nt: TGCGCCAGCAGTCATTCCGGGGACAGGGGATCAGCTAACTATGGCTACACCTTC

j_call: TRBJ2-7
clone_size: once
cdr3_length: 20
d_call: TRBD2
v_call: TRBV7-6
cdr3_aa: CASSLGMGHAGLAQSYEQYF
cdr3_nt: TGTGCCAGCAGCTTGGGGATGGGACATGCCGGACTAGCGCAATCCTACGAGCAGTACTTC

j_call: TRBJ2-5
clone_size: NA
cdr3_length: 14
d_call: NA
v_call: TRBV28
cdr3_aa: CASSPRGWEETQYF
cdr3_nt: TGTGCCAGCAGCCCCAGGGGCTGGGAAGAGACCCAGTACTTC

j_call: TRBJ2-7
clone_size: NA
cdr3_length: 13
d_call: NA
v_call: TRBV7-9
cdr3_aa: CSSTPEATVEQYF
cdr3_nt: TGTTCCAGCACCCCAGAGGCAACGGTCGAGCAGTACTTC